These 4 T cell receptor beta chains came from one sample sequenced in a study of cytomegalovirus exposure and HLA in healthy donors. The study ran its PCR with 60 Vbeta and 13 Jbeta primers. TCRdb keeps only in-frame clones here, not all; method: immunoSEQ multiplex PCR. Of more than 130,000 clones listed, under 80% were seen once; the top ten hold less than 3.5%. The specimen sequenced was PBMCs. These receptors all come from a male donor in good health and CMV-seronegative.

This chain joins TRBV29-1 and TRBJ1-1; TRBD1 might be the D (5 bases). CDR1 and CDR2 (germline): SQVTM, ANQGSEA. The CDR3 has 12 residues. V shed 7 bases and J shed 4 bases, with 13 bases lying between them. In DNA, the CDR3 is TGCAGCGCCCCCCTTCAGGGCACTGAAGCTTTCTTT. Its translation is CSAPLQGTEAFF.

The CDR3 DNA sequence: TGTGCCAGCGCCATGGGCTCGAACACCGGGGAGCTGTTTTTT. Translation: CASAMGSNTGELFF. This rearrangement joins TRBV25-1 to TRBJ2-2; D is unresolved. CDR1 and CDR2 from the germline V gene are MGHDK and SYGVNS. The CDR3 runs to 14 residues. The V gene lost 8 bases and the J gene lost 0 bases, with 10 bases spanning the gap.

The J gene is TRBJ2-5, the V gene TRBV5-1; 12 bases match TRBD1. V lost 2 bases to trimming and J lost 1 base; unmatched junction nucleotides: 3. There are 16 residues in the CDR3. CDR1 and CDR2 (germline): SGHRS, YFSETQ. CDR3 in amino acids: CASSFRDRGLQETQYF. CDR3 nucleotide sequence: TGCGCCAGCAGCTTCAGGGACAGGGGGCTCCAAGAGACCCAGTACTTC.

A single count supports this clone. The genes are TRBV9 and TRBJ2-3; 9 bases agree with TRBD2. Losses at the gene ends were 3 bases for V and 4 bases for J; bases not matched to a gene: 6. Germline V gene lookup returns CDR1 SGDLS and CDR2 YYNGEE. The CDR3 runs to 15 residues. In DNA form, the CDR3 reads TGTGCCAGCAGCGAGACTAGCGGACTCTCAGATACGCAGTATTTT. Translated: CASSETSGLSDTQYF.